Below, 11 T cell receptor beta chains from the same sample are listed, as sequenced in a study of CD8 T cells in ankylosing spondylitis. Via MiXCR, TCRdb re-called the 5' RACE reads, giving one row per CDR3 protein. The data contain about 39,000 distinct CDR3 sequences, 10% of them singletons. Sequences were obtained from blood, either unsorted or a sorted T cell fraction (not recorded which). The receptors were gathered from a male donor with ankylosing spondylitis or in good health (not recorded which).

This rearrangement joins TRBV19 to TRBJ2-2, with 9 bases matching TRBD1. Germline V CDR1 and CDR2: LNHDA, SQIVND (reference sequence). J lost 0 bases, V lost 6 bases, and 5 bases had no gene match. This CDR3 comprises 16 residues. DNA for the CDR3: TGTGCCAGTAGGCGGGGACAGGGCGCGAACACCGGGGAGCTGTTTTTT. Its translation is CASRRGQGANTGELFF.

This clonotype was counted many times. This chain links TRBV29-1 with TRBJ1-2; tentatively, D is TRBD1 (6 bases). Germline V lookup: CDR1 SQVTM, CDR2 ANQGSEA. V lost 7 bases and J lost 3, with 12 bases in between. CDR3 length: 12 residues. The CDR3 coding sequence is TGCAGCGGGTACAGGGTAGACTATGGCTACACCTTC. Amino acids: CSGYRVDYGYTF.

This clonotype occurred many times. V is TRBV29-1 and J is TRBJ2-1; D is unresolved. The CDR3 is 11 amino acids. Germline V gene sequence: CDR1 SQVTM, CDR2 ANQGSEA. Trimming cost V 4 bases and J 5 bases, with 6 bases left between them. This CDR3 reads CSVGQNNEQFF. The CDR3 nucleotides are TGCAGCGTTGGCCAGAACAATGAGCAGTTCTTC.

This clonotype occurred many times. The chain combines TRBV20-1 with TRBJ2-5; D remains ambiguous. V shed 6 bases and J shed 2 bases, with 10 bases lying between them. This CDR3 has 12 residues. Germline V gene data show CDR1 as DFQATT and CDR2 as SNEGSKA (reference sequence). The CDR3 sequence: CSASVIQETQYF. The CDR3 region has the DNA TGCAGTGCCTCGGTTATACAAGAGACCCAGTACTTC.

The rearrangement uses TRBV3-1 and TRBJ1-1; D not resolved. The length of the CDR3 is 14 residues. Trimming left V 4 bases short and J 0 bases short, with 9 bases between. CDR1 and CDR2 (germline): LGHDT, YNNKEL (reference sequence). The CDR3 spells CASSPRALNTEAFF. CDR3 in DNA: TGTGCCAGCAGCCCCCGGGCCCTGAACACTGAAGCTTTCTTT.

This clonotype occurred many times. The chain uses TRBV5-1 and TRBJ1-1; D is ambiguous. V lost 0 bases and J 1 base, leaving 7 bases between the germline ends. Per germline, CDR1 SGHRS and CDR2 YFSETQ. The CDR3 consists of 14 residues. CDR3 DNA: TGCGCCAGCAGCTTGGATGTTCCGAACACTGAAGCTTTCTTT. This encodes CASSLDVPNTEAFF.

This clonotype showed up many times. The genes are TRBV20-1 and TRBJ2-1; D may be TRBD2 (6 bases). V shed 3 bases and J shed 3 bases, with 18 bases lying between them. CDR3 length: 16 amino acids. CDR1 is DFQATT and CDR2 is SNEGSKA in the germline V gene (reference sequence). CDR3 region: CSASDFSGHVYNEQFF. CDR3 in DNA: TGCAGTGCTAGCGACTTTAGCGGCCACGTCTACAATGAGCAGTTCTTC.

This clonotype was found many times. The J gene is TRBJ2-7, the V gene TRBV29-1; no clear D gene. CDR3 length: 11 residues. Deletions cut 2 bases from V and 7 bases from J, with 9 bases between. Germline V gives CDR1 SQVTM, CDR2 ANQGSEA. The CDR3 sequence: CSVEKSWEQYF. The CDR3 nucleotides are TGCAGCGTTGAAAAATCTTGGGAGCAGTACTTC.

This clonotype has a count of ten or more. V and J are TRBV7-3 and TRBJ2-1; 9 bases match TRBD2. From germline, CDR1 is SGHTA and CDR2 FQGTGA. With 5 bases clipped from V and 10 bases from J, the junction kept 9 bases outside the gene matches. This CDR3 comprises 14 residues. The CDR3 here is CASSPGTSFGEQFF. In DNA form, the CDR3 reads TGTGCCAGCAGCCCCGGGACTAGCTTCGGCGAGCAGTTCTTC. Combining the CDR3 with reference TRBV7-3 and TRBJ2-1 gives the whole variable domain GAGVSQTPSNKVTEKGKYVELRCDPISGHTALYWYRQSLGQGPEFLIYFQGTGAADDSGLPNDRFFAVRPEGSVSTLKIQRTERGDSAVYLCASSPGTSFGEQFFGPGTRLTVL.

This clonotype was counted at least ten times. CDR3 bases: TGTGCCAGCAGCGCCAGGCCCCAGACAGGGGGCGTCGGCACAGATACGCAGTATTTT. It yields the protein CASSARPQTGGVGTDTQYF. This chain links TRBV11-2 with TRBJ2-3, with TRBD1 matching 10 bases. V lost 5 bases and J lost 1; bases outside the gene matches: 15. The CDR3 runs 19 residues. Germline loops: CDR1 SGHAT, CDR2 FQNNGV.

The V and J genes are TRBV15 and TRBJ2-5; a weak D match, TRBD2 (6 bases). CDR1 is LNHNV, CDR2 YYDKDF, per germline (reference sequence). This CDR3 has 14 residues. Trimming stripped 9 bases from V and 6 bases from J, with 20 bases between. The CDR3 spells CATNPGGVVQTQYF. The CDR3 DNA sequence: TGTGCCACTAACCCGGGCGGGGTCGTTCAGACCCAGTACTTC. Full variable domain (rest looked up from reference TRBV15 and TRBJ2-5): DAMVIQNPRYQVTQFGKPVTLSCSQTLNHNVMYWYQQKSSQAPKLLFHYYDKDFNNEADTPDNFQSRRPNTSFCFLDIRSPGLGDTAMYLCATNPGGVVQTQYFGPGTRLLVL.